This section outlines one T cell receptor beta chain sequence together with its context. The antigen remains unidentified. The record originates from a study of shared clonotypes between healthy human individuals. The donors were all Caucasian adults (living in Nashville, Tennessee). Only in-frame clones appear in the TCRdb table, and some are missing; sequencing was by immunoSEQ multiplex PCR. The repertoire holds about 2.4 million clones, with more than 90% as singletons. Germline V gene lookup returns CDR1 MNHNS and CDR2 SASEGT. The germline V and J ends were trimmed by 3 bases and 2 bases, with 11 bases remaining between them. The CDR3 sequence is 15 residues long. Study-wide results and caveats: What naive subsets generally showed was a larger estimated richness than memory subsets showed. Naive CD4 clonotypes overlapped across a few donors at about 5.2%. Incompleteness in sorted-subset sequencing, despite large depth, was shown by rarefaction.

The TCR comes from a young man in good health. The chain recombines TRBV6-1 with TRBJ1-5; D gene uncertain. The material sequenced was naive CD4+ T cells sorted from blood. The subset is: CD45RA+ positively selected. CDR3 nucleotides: TGTGCCAGCAGTGAGGGTCCCGTGCGCAATCAGCCCCAGCATTTT. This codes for CASSEGPVRNQPQHF.